This T cell receptor (beta chain) stems from a study of cytomegalovirus exposure and HLA in healthy donors. Study findings and constraints: Most likely, a cluster of highly shared sequence variants arose as a sequencing artifact.

Germline CDR1 reads MGHRA; CDR2 reads YSYEKL. Trimming removed 4 bases from V and 7 bases from J; junction bases left unmatched: 9. This CDR3 is built from 15 residues. Although they were nominally healthy when sampled, donors likely had unrecorded immune exposures. Vbeta (60) and Jbeta (13) primers were used in the PCR. The repertoire was sequenced with immunoSEQ multiplex PCR; TCRdb's copy has only in-frame clones and lacks some. The top ten clones hold around 4% of a sample with 95,000 to 150,000 clones, about two thirds of them seen once. There are a few counts of this clone. No antigen is known for it.

Sequencing used PBMCs. The V call is TRBV4-1, the J call TRBJ1-4, with 7 bases identical to TRBD1. The TCR was taken from a man aged 30 to 45 in good health and CMV-seronegative. The DNA of the CDR3 is TGCGCCAGCAGCCTAAGAGAAGGGGGCTCTGAAAAACTGTTTTTT. The encoded protein is CASSLREGGSEKLFF.